This TCR beta chain was retrieved from a study of T-cell memory formation after mild COVID-19. Details on this clonotype: Its antigen is unknown.

Findings and caveats of the study: CM and EM subsets held most contracting CD4+ clones; EMRA held CD8+ ones. While clones contracting from day 15 to 85 were balanced between CD4 and CD8, later expanders leaned CD4+.

UMIs and sample barcodes were carried by the TCR alpha and TCR beta cDNA libraries that 5'RACE produced using constant-segment primers. TCRdb redid the calling of the 5' RACE reads with MiXCR, one entry per CDR3 protein. There are under 350,000 distinct CDR3 sequences in the sample; 15% to 20% occur only once, and roughly 23% lies in the top ten. The CDR3 sequence is 13 residues long. Trimming removed 5 bases from V and 4 bases from J, with 12 bases in between. Germline CDR1 and CDR2: SGHTA and FQGNSA. The V call is TRBV7-2, the J call TRBJ2-7; no reliable D call. This clonotype was sampled from a man younger than 35 who had mild COVID-19 (a few samples of this study predate the infection). Cell type and time point are not known. Sequencing was done on a sample of PBMCs or a T cell subset sorted from them (not recorded which). CDR3 sequence reads: CASSPGIRYEQYF. CDR3 DNA: TGTGCCAGCAGCCCAGGAATCAGGTACGAGCAGTACTTC.